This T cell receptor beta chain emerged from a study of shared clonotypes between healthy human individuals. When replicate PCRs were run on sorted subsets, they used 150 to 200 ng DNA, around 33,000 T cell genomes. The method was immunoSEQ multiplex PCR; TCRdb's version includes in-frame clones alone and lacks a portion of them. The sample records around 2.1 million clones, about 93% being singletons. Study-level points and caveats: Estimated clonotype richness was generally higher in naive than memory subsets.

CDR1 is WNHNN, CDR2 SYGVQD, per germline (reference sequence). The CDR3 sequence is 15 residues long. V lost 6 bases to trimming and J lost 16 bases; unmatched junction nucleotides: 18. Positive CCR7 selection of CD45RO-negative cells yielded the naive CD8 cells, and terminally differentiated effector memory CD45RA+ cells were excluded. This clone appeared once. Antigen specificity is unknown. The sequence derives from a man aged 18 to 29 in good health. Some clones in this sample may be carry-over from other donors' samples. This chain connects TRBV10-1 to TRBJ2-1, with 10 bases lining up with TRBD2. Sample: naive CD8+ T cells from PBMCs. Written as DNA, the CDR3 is TGCGCCAGCAGAGAGACGCCCGAGGGAGCGGGGGGGGAATTCTTC. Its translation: CASRETPEGAGGEFF.